This entry features one TCR beta chain sequence. Its antigen is unknown. This sample includes further DNA sequences coding for the same CDR3. This CDR3 region has 12 residues. Deletions cut 6 bases from V and 3 bases from J, with 7 bases between. Germline lookup yields CDR1 KGHSH and CDR2 LQKENI. This entry belongs to a study of neoadjuvant nivolumab and ipilimumab in lung cancer. Study observations and caveats: Compared with tumor-adjacent uninvolved lung, resected tumors showed greater richness and clonality.

The assay was immunoSEQ multiplex PCR, and TCRdb's table has in-frame clones only and misses some. The sample holds about 23,000 clones, under 90% seen once. The sequence was collected from an adult with non-small cell lung cancer. The rearrangement uses TRBV18 and TRBJ2-3, with D unresolved. The sample in question was peripheral blood, obtained before neoadjuvant nivolumab, alone or with ipilimumab. The CDR3, as DNA: TGTGCCAGCTCGCGACTTACAGATACGCAGTATTTT. This codes for CASSRLTDTQYF.